The 2 T cell receptor beta chains in this list originate from one sample, sequenced in a study of blood T cell repertoires in COVID-19. TCRdb keeps only in-frame clones here, not all; method: immunoSEQ multiplex PCR. Seen here are nearly 400,000 clones, just under 90% observed once, and the top ten hold 1.5% to 2%. The sample was PBMCs or T cells enriched from blood (not recorded which). These receptors came from a woman under 40 who had recovered from COVID-19.

V and J are TRBV6-5 and TRBJ2-7; TRBD2 is a possible D gene (5 bases). Looked up from germline, CDR1 is MNHEY and CDR2 is SVGAGI. Trimming pared 2 bases from V and 7 bases from J, leaving 6 bases between. The length of the CDR3 is 11 residues. The CDR3 nucleotides are TGTGCCAGCAGTTACCGAGGGGAGCAGTACTTC. This sequence encodes CASSYRGEQYF.

This clone appeared a few times. The J gene is TRBJ1-1, the V gene TRBV5-1, with a weak D call TRBD1 (6 bases). The germline CDR1 and CDR2 sequences are SGHRS and YFSETQ. The V end lost 7 bases, the J end lost 1 base, and 14 bases lay between the germline ends. CDR3 length: 14 amino acids. The CDR3 bases are TGCGCCAGCGGGACTAGGGGGGCGAACACTGAAGCTTTCTTT. Amino acids: CASGTRGANTEAFF. Based on the CDR3 plus reference TRBV5-1 and TRBJ1-1, the full variable domain is KAGVTQTPRYLIKTRGQQVTLSCSPISGHRSVSWYQQTPGQGLQFLFEYFSETQRNKGNFPGRFSGRQFSNSRSEMNVSTLELGDSALYLCASGTRGANTEAFFGQGTRLTVV.